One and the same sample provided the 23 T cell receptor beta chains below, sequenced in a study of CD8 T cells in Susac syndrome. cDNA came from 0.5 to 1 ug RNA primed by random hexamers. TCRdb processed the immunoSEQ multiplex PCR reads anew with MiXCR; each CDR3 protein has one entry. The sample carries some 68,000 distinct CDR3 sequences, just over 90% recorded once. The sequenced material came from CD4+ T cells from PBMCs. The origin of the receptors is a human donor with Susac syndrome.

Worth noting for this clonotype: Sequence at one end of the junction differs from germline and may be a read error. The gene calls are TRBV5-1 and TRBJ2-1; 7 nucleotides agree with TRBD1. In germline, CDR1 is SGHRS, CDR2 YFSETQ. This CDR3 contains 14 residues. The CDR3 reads CASSLGQLESEQLF. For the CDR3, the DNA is TGCGCCAGCAGCCTGGGACAGTTGGAAAGTGAGCAGCTCTTC.

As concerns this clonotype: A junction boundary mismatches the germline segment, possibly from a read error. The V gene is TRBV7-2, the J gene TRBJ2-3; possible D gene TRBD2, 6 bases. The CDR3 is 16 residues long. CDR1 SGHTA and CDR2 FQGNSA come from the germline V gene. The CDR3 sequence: CVSSLGLSGVGDTQYF. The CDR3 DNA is TGTGTCAGCAGCTTAGGATTATCGGGGGTGGGAGATACGCAGTATTTT.

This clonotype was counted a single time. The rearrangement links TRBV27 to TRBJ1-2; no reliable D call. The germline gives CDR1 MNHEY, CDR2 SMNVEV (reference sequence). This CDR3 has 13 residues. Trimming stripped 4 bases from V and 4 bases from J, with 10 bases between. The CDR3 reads CASSSRGIYGYTF. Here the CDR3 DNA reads TGTGCCAGCAGTTCACGGGGAATCTATGGCTACACCTTC.

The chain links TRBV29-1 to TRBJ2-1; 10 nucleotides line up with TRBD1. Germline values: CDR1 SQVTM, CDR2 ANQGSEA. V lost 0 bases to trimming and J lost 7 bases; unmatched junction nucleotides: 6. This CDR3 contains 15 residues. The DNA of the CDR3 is TGCAGCGTTGAAGACCGGGACAGGGGTAGGAATGAGCAGTTCTTC. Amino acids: CSVEDRDRGRNEQFF.

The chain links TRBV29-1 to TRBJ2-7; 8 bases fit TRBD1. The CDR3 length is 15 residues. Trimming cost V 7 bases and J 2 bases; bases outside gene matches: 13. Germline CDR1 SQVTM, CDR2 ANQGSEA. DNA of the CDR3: TGCAGCGCCCTAGACAGGGGTCGACTTACCTACGAGCAGTACTTC. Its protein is CSALDRGRLTYEQYF.

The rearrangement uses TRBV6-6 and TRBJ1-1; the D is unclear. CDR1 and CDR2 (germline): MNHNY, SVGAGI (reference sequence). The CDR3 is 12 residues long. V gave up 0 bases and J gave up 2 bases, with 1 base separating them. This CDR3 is CASSYSNTEAFF. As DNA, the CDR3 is TGTGCCAGCAGTTACTCTAACACTGAAGCTTTCTTT.

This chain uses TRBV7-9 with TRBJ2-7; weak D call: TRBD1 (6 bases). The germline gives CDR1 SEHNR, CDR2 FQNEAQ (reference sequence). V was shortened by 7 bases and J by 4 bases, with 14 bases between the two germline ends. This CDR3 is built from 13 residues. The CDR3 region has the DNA TGTGCCAGCACCCGGACAGAGAATTACGAGCAGTACTTC. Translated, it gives CASTRTENYEQYF.

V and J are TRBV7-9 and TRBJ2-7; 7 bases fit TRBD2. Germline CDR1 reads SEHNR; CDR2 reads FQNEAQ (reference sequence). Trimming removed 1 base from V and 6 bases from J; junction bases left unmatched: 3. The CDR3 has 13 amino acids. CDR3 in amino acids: CASSLGTSPEQYF. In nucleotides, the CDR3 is TGTGCCAGCAGCTTAGGGACTAGTCCCGAGCAGTACTTC.

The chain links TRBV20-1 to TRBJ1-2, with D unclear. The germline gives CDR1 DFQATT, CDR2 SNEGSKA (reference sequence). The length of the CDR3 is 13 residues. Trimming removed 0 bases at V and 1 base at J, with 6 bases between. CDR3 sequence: CSARDSLNYGYTF. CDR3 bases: TGCAGTGCTAGAGATTCCCTTAACTATGGCTACACCTTC.

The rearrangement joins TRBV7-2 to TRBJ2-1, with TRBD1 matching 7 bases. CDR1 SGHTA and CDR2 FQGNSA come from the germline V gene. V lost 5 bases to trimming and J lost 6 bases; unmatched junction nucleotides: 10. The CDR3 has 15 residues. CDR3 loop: CASSVTGVVSNEQFF. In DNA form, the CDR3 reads TGTGCCAGCAGCGTCACAGGGGTGGTGAGCAATGAGCAGTTCTTC.

The CDR3 region has the DNA TGTGCCAGCAGTTTAAGGGGGATTGAAAAACTGTTTTTT. It is translated as CASSLRGIEKLFF. The V gene is TRBV27, the J gene TRBJ1-4; TRBD1 is a possible D gene (6 bases). The CDR3 totals 13 residues. The V gene lost 2 bases and the J gene lost 7 bases, with 8 bases spanning the gap. Germline values: CDR1 MNHEY, CDR2 SMNVEV (reference sequence). The variable domain in full, completed from reference TRBV27 and TRBJ1-4, reads EAQVTQNPRYLITVTGKKLTVTCSQNMNHEYMSWYRQDPGLGLRQIYYSMNVEVTDKGDVPEGYKVSRKEKRNFPLILESPSPNQTSLYFCASSLRGIEKLFFGSGTQLSVL.

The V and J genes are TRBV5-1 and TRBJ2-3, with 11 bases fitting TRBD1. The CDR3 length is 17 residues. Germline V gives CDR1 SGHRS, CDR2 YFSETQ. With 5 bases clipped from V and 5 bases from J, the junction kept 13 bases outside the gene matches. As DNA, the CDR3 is TGCGCCAGCAGACCCGGGACAGGGGGTCGGCGTGGAGATACGCAGTATTTT. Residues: CASRPGTGGRRGDTQYF.

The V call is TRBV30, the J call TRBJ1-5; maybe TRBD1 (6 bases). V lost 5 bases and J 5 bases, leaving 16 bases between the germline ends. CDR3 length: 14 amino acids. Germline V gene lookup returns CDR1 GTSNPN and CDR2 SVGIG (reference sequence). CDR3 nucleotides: TGTGCCTGGCAAGCAGACAGGACGGATCAGCCCCAGCATTTT. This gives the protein CAWQADRTDQPQHF. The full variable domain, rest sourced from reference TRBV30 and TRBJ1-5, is SQTIHQWPATLVQPVGSPLSLECTVEGTSNPNLYWYRQAAGRGLQLLFYSVGIGQISSEVPQNLSASRPQDRQFILSSKKLLLSDSGFYLCAWQADRTDQPQHFGDGTRLSIL.

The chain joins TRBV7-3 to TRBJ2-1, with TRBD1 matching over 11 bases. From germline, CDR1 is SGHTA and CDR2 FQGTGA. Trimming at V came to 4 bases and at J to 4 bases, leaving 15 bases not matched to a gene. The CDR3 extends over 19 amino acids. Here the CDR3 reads CASSSPPYSGTGGYNEQFF. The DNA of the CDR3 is TGTGCCAGCAGCTCCCCACCATATTCCGGGACAGGGGGATACAATGAGCAGTTCTTC. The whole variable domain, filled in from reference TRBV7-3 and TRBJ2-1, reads GAGVSQTPSNKVTEKGKYVELRCDPISGHTALYWYRQSLGQGPEFLIYFQGTGAADDSGLPNDRFFAVRPEGSVSTLKIQRTERGDSAVYLCASSSPPYSGTGGYNEQFFGPGTRLTVL.

DNA of the CDR3: TGTGCCAGCAGTGAAGCATGGACAGAGACCTATGGCTACACCTTC. Translated: CASSEAWTETYGYTF. This sequence joins TRBV6-1 and TRBJ1-2; D might be TRBD1 (6 bases). V was cut by 0 bases and J by 4 bases, with 12 bases left in between. CDR1 and CDR2 (germline): MNHNS, SASEGT. This CDR3 region has 15 residues.

The CDR3 is CASSFTRLDRSNYGYTF. For the CDR3, the DNA is TGTGCCAGCAGCTTTACAAGGTTGGACAGATCTAACTATGGCTACACCTTC. The V call is TRBV7-9, the J call TRBJ1-2; possible D gene TRBD1, 6 bases. Between the trimmed V and J ends, which lost 3 bases and 0 bases, there was a span of 17 bases. Per germline, CDR1 SEHNR and CDR2 FQNEAQ (reference sequence). The CDR3 consists of 17 residues.

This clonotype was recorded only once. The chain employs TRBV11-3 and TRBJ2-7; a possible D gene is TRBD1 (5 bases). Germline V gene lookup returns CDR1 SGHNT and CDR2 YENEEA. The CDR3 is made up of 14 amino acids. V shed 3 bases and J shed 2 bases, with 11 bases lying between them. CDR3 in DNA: TGTGCCAGCAGCTTGACGCGACAGACCTACGAGCAGTACTTC. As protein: CASSLTRQTYEQYF.

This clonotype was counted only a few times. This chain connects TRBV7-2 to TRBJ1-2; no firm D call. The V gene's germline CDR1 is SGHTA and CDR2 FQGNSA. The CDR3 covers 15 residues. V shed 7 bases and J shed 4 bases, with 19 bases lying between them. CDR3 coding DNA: TGTGCCAGCAAGCTTACCGGGCCCGCCCGCTATGGCTACACCTTC. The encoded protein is CASKLTGPARYGYTF.

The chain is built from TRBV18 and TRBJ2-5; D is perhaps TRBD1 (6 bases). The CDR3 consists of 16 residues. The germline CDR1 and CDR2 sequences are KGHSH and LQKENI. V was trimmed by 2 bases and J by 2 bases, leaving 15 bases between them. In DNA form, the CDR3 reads TGTGCCAGCTCACCATTGGCAGGGGCGCTTCAAGAGACCCAGTACTTC. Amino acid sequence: CASSPLAGALQETQYF.

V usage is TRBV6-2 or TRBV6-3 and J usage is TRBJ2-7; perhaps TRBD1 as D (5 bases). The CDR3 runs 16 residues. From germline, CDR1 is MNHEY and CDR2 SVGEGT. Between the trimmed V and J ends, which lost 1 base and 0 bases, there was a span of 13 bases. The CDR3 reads CASSYWLRQLSYEQYF. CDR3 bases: TGTGCCAGCAGTTACTGGCTGAGACAGCTCTCCTACGAGCAGTACTTC.

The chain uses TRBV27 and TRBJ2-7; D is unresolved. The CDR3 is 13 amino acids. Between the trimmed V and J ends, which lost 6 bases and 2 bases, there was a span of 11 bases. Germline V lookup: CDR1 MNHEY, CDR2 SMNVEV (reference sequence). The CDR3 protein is CASRRHSTYEQYF. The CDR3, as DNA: TGTGCCAGCAGGCGACATTCCACCTACGAGCAGTACTTC.

The CDR3 DNA reads TGTGCCAGCAGCTTAGCACAAAACACCGGGGAGCTGTTTTTT. Residues: CASSLAQNTGELFF. This chain joins TRBV7-2 and TRBJ2-2; unclear D gene. CDR3 length: 14 residues. The germline V gene encodes CDR1 SGHTA and CDR2 FQGNSA. Trimming removed 0 bases at V and 2 bases at J, with 4 bases between.

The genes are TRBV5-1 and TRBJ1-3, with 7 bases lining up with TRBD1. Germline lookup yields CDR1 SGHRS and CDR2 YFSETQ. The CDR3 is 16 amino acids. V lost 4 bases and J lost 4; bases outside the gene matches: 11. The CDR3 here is CASSMQPQGTGNTIYF. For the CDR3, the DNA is TGCGCCAGCAGCATGCAACCACAGGGGACAGGAAACACCATATATTTT.